This T cell receptor (beta chain) was recorded in a study of cytomegalovirus exposure and HLA in healthy donors. Turning to the study itself: Unique TCRs from HLA-typed donors, around 79 million of them, were held in an early data release.

The PCR contained 60 Vbeta and 13 Jbeta primers. Here immunoSEQ multiplex PCR was the method, and the copy in TCRdb shows in-frame clones only, minus some. There are 140,000 to 150,000 clones in the sample; more than 9.5% occur only once, and 1.8% lies in the top ten. This clone was seen more than once but under ten times. The CDR3 has 14 residues. The germline V gene encodes CDR1 MNHNS and CDR2 SASEGT. V was cut by 3 bases and J by 0 bases, with 8 bases left in between. This TCR was recovered from a man aged 45 to 65 in good health and CMV-seronegative. Sequenced sample: PBMCs. The genes are TRBV6-1 and TRBJ1-2; D gene unclear. The CDR3 DNA follows: TGTGCCAGCAGTGAGGGAGGGCCTAACTATGGCTACACCTTC. This sequence encodes CASSEGGPNYGYTF.